These 9 T cell receptor beta chains were sequenced from one sample in a study of blood T cell repertoires in COVID-19. Data came from immunoSEQ multiplex PCR; TCRdb stores just in-frame clones and leaves some out. Of about 210,000 clones in the sample, 80% to 85% are singletons; the top ten hold 3% to 3.5%. The sequencing input was PBMCs or T cells enriched from blood (not recorded which). These receptors were taken from a woman aged 25 to 39 who had been exposed to COVID-19.

V is TRBV2 and J is TRBJ1-2; D might be TRBD1 (6 bases). Germline V CDR1 and CDR2: SNHLY, FYNNEI. The length of the CDR3 is 14 residues. The ends were cut back, 2 bases at V and 7 bases at J, with 14 bases in the middle. The CDR3 DNA reads TGTGCCAGCAGTGAAATAACAGGGAATCGTGGCTACACCTTC. Amino acid sequence: CASSEITGNRGYTF.

V and J are TRBV5-6 and TRBJ1-1; D is ambiguous. The germline V and J ends were trimmed by 2 bases and 0 bases, with 11 bases remaining between them. Germline values: CDR1 SGHDT, CDR2 YYEEEE. CDR3 length: 15 amino acids. The CDR3 region has the DNA TGTGCCAGCAGCTTTCTAGTCCACCTGAACACTGAAGCTTTCTTT. This codes for CASSFLVHLNTEAFF.

The rearrangement uses TRBV7-8 and TRBJ2-6, with unresolved D. This CDR3 region has 16 residues. Germline assignment: CDR1 SGHVS and CDR2 FQNEAQ. Trimming removed 4 bases from V and 0 bases from J, with 10 bases in between. This chain's CDR3 is CASSSRLNSGANVLTF. Written as DNA, the CDR3 is TGTGCCAGCAGCTCGCGCCTTAACTCTGGGGCCAACGTCCTGACTTTC. Complete variable domain (other parts from reference TRBV7-8 and TRBJ2-6): GAGVSQSPRYKVAKRGQDVALRCDPISGHVSLFWYQQALGQGPEFLTYFQNEAQLDKSGLPSDRFFAERPEGSVSTLKIQRTQQEDSAVYLCASSSRLNSGANVLTFGAGSRLTVL.

The J gene is TRBJ2-7, the V gene TRBV25-1, with D uncertain. Germline loops: CDR1 MGHDK, CDR2 SYGVNS. V lost 6 bases and J lost 0, with 3 bases in between. The CDR3 sequence is 11 residues long. The CDR3 loop is CASSFSYEQYF. In DNA, the CDR3 is TGTGCCAGCAGCTTCTCCTACGAGCAGTACTTC.

The table lists this clone with a few counts. The V gene is TRBV14, the J gene TRBJ2-7; 7 bases are shared with TRBD2. CDR1 SGHDN and CDR2 FVKESK come from the germline V gene. The CDR3 is 15 amino acids. Germline trimming cut 0 bases from V and 3 bases from J; bases unmatched to any gene: 5. CDR3 DNA: TGTGCCAGCAGCCAAGATCTCAGCGGGGTCTACGAGCAGTACTTC. Translated, it gives CASSQDLSGVYEQYF.

DNA for the CDR3: TGCGCCAGCAGCCCCAACCCGGCGGTCGGTGGCTACACCTTC. Its protein product is CASSPNPAVGGYTF. The chain links TRBV4-1 to TRBJ1-2; no definite D call. The V end lost 4 bases, the J end lost 7 bases, and 16 bases lay between the germline ends. From germline, CDR1 is MGHRA and CDR2 YSYEKL. CDR3 size: 14 residues.

This chain links TRBV9 with TRBJ2-2, with D possibly being TRBD2 (6 bases). The CDR3 covers 14 residues. Germline lookup yields CDR1 SGDLS and CDR2 YYNGEE. V was pared by 4 bases and J by 7 bases, with 14 bases between. The CDR3 is CASSSRLDGGELFF. In DNA, the CDR3 is TGTGCCAGCAGCTCACGACTAGACGGCGGGGAGCTGTTTTTT.

This sequence joins TRBV6-5 and TRBJ1-1; D unresolved. The V end lost 4 bases, the J end lost 0 bases, and 9 bases lay between the germline ends. CDR1 MNHEY and CDR2 SVGAGI come from the germline V gene. This CDR3 is 14 amino acids long. In DNA form, the CDR3 reads TGTGCCAGCAGTTCCGCAACGGTGAACACTGAAGCTTTCTTT. This translates into CASSSATVNTEAFF.

The CDR3 reads CASSPSTGYNEKLFF. The CDR3 region has the DNA TGTGCCAGCAGCCCATCGACAGGATATAATGAAAAACTGTTTTTT. The gene calls are TRBV14 and TRBJ1-4; a weak D match, TRBD1 (6 bases). V lost 4 bases and J lost 4, with 13 bases in between. The CDR3 is 15 amino acids. Germline-derived CDR1 and CDR2 are SGHDN and FVKESK.